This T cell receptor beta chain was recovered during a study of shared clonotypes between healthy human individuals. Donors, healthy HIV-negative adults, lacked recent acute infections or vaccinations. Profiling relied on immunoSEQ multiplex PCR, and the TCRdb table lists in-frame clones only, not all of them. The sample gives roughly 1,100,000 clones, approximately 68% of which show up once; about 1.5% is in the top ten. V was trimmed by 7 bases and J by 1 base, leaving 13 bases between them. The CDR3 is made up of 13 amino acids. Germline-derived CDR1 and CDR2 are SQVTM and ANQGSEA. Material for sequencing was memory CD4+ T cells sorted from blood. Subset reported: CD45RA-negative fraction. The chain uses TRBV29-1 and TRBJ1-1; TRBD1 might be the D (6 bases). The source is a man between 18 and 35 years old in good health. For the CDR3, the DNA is TGCAGCGGTGCAACGGACAGGAACACTGAAGCTTTCTTT. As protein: CSGATDRNTEAFF.